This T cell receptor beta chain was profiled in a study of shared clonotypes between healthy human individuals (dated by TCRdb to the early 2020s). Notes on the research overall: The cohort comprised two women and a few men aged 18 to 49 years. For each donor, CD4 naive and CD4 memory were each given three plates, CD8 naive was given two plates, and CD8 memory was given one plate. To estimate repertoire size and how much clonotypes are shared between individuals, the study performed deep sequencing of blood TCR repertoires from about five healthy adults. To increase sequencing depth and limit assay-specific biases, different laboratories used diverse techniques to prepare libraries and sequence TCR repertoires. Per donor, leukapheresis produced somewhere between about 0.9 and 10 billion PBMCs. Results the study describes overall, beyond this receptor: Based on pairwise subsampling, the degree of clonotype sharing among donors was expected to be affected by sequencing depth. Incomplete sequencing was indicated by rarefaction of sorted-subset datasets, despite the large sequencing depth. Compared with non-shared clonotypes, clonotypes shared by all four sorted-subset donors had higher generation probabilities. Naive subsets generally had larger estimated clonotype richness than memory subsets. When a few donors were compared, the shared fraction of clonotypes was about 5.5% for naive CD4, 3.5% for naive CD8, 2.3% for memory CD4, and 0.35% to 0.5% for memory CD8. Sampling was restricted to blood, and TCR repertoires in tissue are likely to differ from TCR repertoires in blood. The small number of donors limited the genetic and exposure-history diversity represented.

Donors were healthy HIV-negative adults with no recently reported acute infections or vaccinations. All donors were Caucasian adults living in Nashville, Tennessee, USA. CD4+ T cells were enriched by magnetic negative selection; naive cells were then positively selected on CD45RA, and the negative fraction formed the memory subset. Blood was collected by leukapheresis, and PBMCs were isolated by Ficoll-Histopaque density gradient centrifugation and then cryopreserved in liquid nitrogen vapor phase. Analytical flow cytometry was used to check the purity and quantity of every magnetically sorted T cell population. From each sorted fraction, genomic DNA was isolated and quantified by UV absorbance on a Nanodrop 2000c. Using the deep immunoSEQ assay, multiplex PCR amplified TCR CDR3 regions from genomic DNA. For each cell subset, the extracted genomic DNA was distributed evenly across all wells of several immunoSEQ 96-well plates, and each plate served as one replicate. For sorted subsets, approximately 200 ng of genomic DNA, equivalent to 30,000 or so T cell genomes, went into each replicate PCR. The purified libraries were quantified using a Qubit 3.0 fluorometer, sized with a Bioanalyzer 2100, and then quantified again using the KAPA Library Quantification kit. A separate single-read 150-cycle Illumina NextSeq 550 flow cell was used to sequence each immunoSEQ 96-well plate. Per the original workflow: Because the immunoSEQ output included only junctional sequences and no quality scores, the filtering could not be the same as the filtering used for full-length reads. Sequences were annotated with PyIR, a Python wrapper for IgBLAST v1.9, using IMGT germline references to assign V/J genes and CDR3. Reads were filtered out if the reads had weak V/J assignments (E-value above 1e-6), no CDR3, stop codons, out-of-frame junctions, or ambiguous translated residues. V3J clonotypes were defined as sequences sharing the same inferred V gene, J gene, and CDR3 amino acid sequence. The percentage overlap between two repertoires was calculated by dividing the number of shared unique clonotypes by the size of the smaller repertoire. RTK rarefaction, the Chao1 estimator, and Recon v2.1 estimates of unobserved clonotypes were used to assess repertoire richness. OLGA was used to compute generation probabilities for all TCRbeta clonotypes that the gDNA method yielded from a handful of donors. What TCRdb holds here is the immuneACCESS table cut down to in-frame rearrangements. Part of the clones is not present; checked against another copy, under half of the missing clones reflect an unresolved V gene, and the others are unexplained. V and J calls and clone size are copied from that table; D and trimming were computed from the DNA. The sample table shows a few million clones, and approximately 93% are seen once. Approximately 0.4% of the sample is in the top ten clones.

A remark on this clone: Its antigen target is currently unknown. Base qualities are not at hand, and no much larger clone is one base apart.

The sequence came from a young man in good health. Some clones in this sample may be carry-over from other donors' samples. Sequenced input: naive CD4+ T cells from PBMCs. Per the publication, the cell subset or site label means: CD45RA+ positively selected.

The DNA sequence follows: TGTGCCAGCAGCGTAGGTCCCAGCGATGCAGATACGCAGTATTTT. This yields the protein CASSVGPSDADTQYF. The V and J segments used are TRBV9 and TRBJ2-3, with no reliable assignment of the D segment. Taken from cysteine to phenylalanine, the CDR3 has 15 residues. Of all the DNA, just the CDR3 is kept, 45 bases in frame from base 1. CDR1 and CDR2 are read off the germline V gene as SGDLS and YYNGEE. Deletion took 0 bases off V and 4 bases off J, with a span of 12 bases between the germline ends.